The 23 T cell receptor beta chains given below trace back to one sample, sequenced in a study of T-cell reconstitution after alpha-beta-depleted transplantation in children. A TCRbeta library incorporating unique molecular identifiers was prepared. TCRdb re-analysed the PCR reads in MiXCR, keeping a single row per CDR3 protein. The sample carries some 390,000 distinct CDR3 sequences, just over 20% recorded once. Here the sequenced sample was PBMCs from the stem cell graft donor, taken from the stem cell graft. These receptors were taken from a human donor who donated a stem cell graft to a child with acute myeloid leukemia.

This clonotype has more than one count but fewer than ten. This rearrangement joins TRBV4-2 to TRBJ2-1, with D tentatively TRBD2 (5 bases). The CDR3 runs 16 residues. In germline, CDR1 is LGHNA, CDR2 YNFKEQ. Between the trimmed V and J ends, which lost 0 bases and 7 bases, there was a span of 16 bases. The CDR3 DNA is TGTGCCAGCAGCCAAGAATCAGCGGACCTCTCGAATGAGCAGTTCTTC. Its translation is CASSQESADLSNEQFF.

This clonotype was observed a few times. The chain joins TRBV10-3 to TRBJ2-1; TRBD2 matches 11 bases. The V and J ends lost 6 bases and 7 bases, in that order; junction bases with no gene match: 14. This CDR3 comprises 17 residues. The germline gives CDR1 ENHRY, CDR2 SYGVKD. CDR3 sequence: CAIRARSTSGITNEQFF. In nucleotides, the CDR3 is TGTGCCATCAGGGCTCGCTCGACTAGCGGGATAACGAATGAGCAGTTCTTC.

This chain uses TRBV12-3 or TRBV12-4 with TRBJ2-7, with D tentatively TRBD1 (6 bases). V shed 5 bases and J shed 6 bases, with 14 bases lying between them. This CDR3 has 13 residues. CDR3 nucleotide sequence: TGTGCCAGCAGTCAGGACAGAACCCGCGAGCAGTACTTC. Its protein is CASSQDRTREQYF.

The V call is TRBV7-9, the J call TRBJ1-1, with a possible D match to TRBD1 (5 bases). The V and J ends lost 5 bases and 7 bases respectively, with 14 bases between them. The CDR3 has 13 residues. The germline gives CDR1 SEHNR, CDR2 FQNEAQ (reference sequence). In DNA, the CDR3 is TGTGCCAGCAGCAGCGGACAAAATGGTGAAGCTTTCTTT. Translated: CASSSGQNGEAFF.

The table lists this clonotype with many counts. The rearrangement links TRBV29-1 to TRBJ2-5; 11 bases are shared with TRBD2. Germline V gene sequence: CDR1 SQVTM, CDR2 ANQGSEA. The CDR3 sequence is 14 residues long. Losses at the gene ends were 2 bases for V and 1 base for J; bases not matched to a gene: 0. DNA of the CDR3: TGCAGCGTTGAACTAGCGGGAGGCCAAGAGACCCAGTACTTC. Its translation is CSVELAGGQETQYF.

V and J are TRBV28 and TRBJ2-5; 9 positions match TRBD1. V was pared by 3 bases and J by 2 bases, with 10 bases of the junction left unmatched. There are 17 residues in the CDR3. Germline CDR1 is MDHEN and CDR2 is SYDVKM. CDR3 sequence (DNA): TGTGCCAGCAGTTTGAGGACCTGGACAGGGGCGCAAGAGACCCAGTACTTC. Protein: CASSLRTWTGAQETQYF.

This clonotype was seen only a few times. The chain employs TRBV12-3 or TRBV12-4 and TRBJ2-1; the D is unclear. The length of the CDR3 is 10 residues. V lost 3 bases and J 9 bases, leaving 3 bases between the germline ends. In DNA, the CDR3 is TGTGCCAGCAGTTTTGTTGAGCAGTTCTTC. Translating it yields CASSFVEQFF.

The chain couples TRBV30 to TRBJ2-1; 10 bases agree with TRBD2. Germline V gene data show CDR1 as GTSNPN and CDR2 as SVGIG (reference sequence). Unmatched junction bases numbered 2, after V lost 0 bases and J lost 9 bases. The CDR3 is made up of 13 amino acids. CDR3 in DNA: TGTGCCTGGAGTGTTGGGACTAGCGTTGAGCAGTTCTTC. Translated, it gives CAWSVGTSVEQFF.

This clonotype was counted at least ten times. The rearrangement links TRBV27 to TRBJ2-7; 9 bases fit TRBD1. This CDR3 comprises 15 residues. The V gene's germline CDR1 is MNHEY and CDR2 SMNVEV (reference sequence). V shed 5 bases and J 4 bases; nucleotides not matched to a gene: 9. CDR3 protein: CASSKPGQGIYEQYF. CDR3 coding DNA: TGTGCCAGCAGTAAACCGGGACAGGGTATATACGAGCAGTACTTC.

This clonotype was seen a few times. For the CDR3, the DNA is TGTGCCAGCAGTTCTGAGGTCCTCGAGGAGCAGTTCTTC. It is translated as CASSSEVLEEQFF. The chain has TRBV2 and TRBJ2-1; D is ambiguous. Deletions cut 5 bases from V and 10 bases from J, with 15 bases between. The length of the CDR3 is 13 residues. The germline V gene encodes CDR1 SNHLY and CDR2 FYNNEI.

The genes are TRBV29-1 and TRBJ1-1; TRBD1 might be the D (6 bases). Trimming removed 7 bases from V and 5 bases from J, with 23 bases in between. The germline CDR1 and CDR2 sequences are SQVTM and ANQGSEA. This CDR3 region has 15 residues. The CDR3 DNA reads as TGCAGCGCCGGGTGGGGCATCAGGGGAGGAACTGAAGCTTTCTTT. This gives the protein CSAGWGIRGGTEAFF. Together with reference TRBV29-1 and TRBJ1-1, the CDR3 gives the full variable domain: SAVISQKPSRDICQRGTSLTIQCQVDSQVTMMFWYRQQPGQSLTLIATANQGSEATYESGFVIDKFPISRPNLTFSTLTVSNMSPEDSSIYLCSAGWGIRGGTEAFFGQGTRLTVV.

The rearrangement uses TRBV7-2 and TRBJ1-5; TRBD1 agrees at 9 bases. The germline V gene has CDR1 SGHTA and CDR2 FQGNSA. The CDR3 runs to 15 residues. J was trimmed by 7 bases and V by 4 bases; bases with no gene match: 8. CDR3 loop: CASSYYSQGAQPQHF. CDR3 sequence (DNA): TGTGCCAGCAGCTACTATTCACAGGGGGCACAGCCCCAGCATTTT.

This clonotype was picked up one time. The genes are TRBV20-1 and TRBJ1-1, with 7 bases fitting TRBD1. With V trimmed by 2 bases and J by 5 bases, 8 bases remained unmatched. Germline V gene data show CDR1 as DFQATT and CDR2 as SNEGSKA (reference sequence). This CDR3 contains 14 residues. CDR3 amino acids: CSARFPETGTEAFF. CDR3 in DNA: TGCAGTGCTAGATTTCCCGAGACAGGGACTGAAGCTTTCTTT.

This clonotype was seen a handful of times. V usage is TRBV7-3 and J usage is TRBJ2-2, with D possibly TRBD1 on 5 matching bases. V was shortened by 5 bases and J by 6 bases, with 10 bases between the two germline ends. Germline values: CDR1 SGHTA, CDR2 FQGTGA. The CDR3 totals 13 residues. The CDR3 region has the DNA TGTGCCAGCAGCCCGCAGGGTTCCGGGGAGCTGTTTTTT. It encodes CASSPQGSGELFF.

This clonotype was recorded many times. This chain uses TRBV10-3 with TRBJ2-1, with TRBD2 identical over 15 bases. Germline assignment: CDR1 ENHRY and CDR2 SYGVKD. The CDR3 loop spans 15 amino acids. The V segment lost 6 bases and the J segment 8 bases; nucleotides outside the gene matches: 5. The DNA for the CDR3 is TGTGCCATCAGGGGAGGACTAGCGGGAGGGGATGAGCAGTTCTTC. It specifies CAIRGGLAGGDEQFF.

This chain joins TRBV29-1 and TRBJ2-3; D call uncertain. The CDR3 is 14 residues long. Trimming pared 4 bases from V and 4 bases from J, leaving 15 bases between. Per germline, CDR1 SQVTM and CDR2 ANQGSEA. CDR3: CSVARTAPADTQYF. CDR3 in DNA: TGCAGCGTTGCGCGGACCGCCCCTGCAGATACGCAGTATTTT.

This clonotype has more than one count but fewer than ten. This sequence joins TRBV2 and TRBJ2-1; TRBD2 matches at 9 bases. Losses at the gene ends were 2 bases for V and 9 bases for J; bases not matched to a gene: 8. This CDR3 region has 15 residues. In germline, CDR1 is SNHLY, CDR2 FYNNEI. CDR3 sequence: CASSEQASGISEQFF. For the CDR3, the DNA is TGTGCCAGCAGTGAACAGGCTAGCGGGATAAGTGAGCAGTTCTTC.

This clonotype has more than one count but fewer than ten. The chain is built from TRBV5-1 and TRBJ1-1; D is perhaps TRBD1 (5 bases). The CDR3 sequence is 14 residues long. Trimming left V 3 bases short and J 4 bases short, with 13 bases between. Germline V gives CDR1 SGHRS, CDR2 YFSETQ. The CDR3 nucleotides read TGCGCCAGCAGCTCAAATCAGGGTGCCACTGAAGCTTTCTTT. It is translated as CASSSNQGATEAFF.

This chain uses TRBV7-2 with TRBJ2-2, with TRBD2 matching 9 bases. Looked up from germline, CDR1 is SGHTA and CDR2 is FQGNSA. CDR3 size: 17 residues. J lost 0 bases, V lost 2 bases, and 4 bases had no gene match. The CDR3 DNA follows: TGTGCCAGCAGCTTAAGGGCTAGCGGGGCGAACACCGGGGAGCTGTTTTTT. This gives the protein CASSLRASGANTGELFF.

The chain is built from TRBV2 and TRBJ2-7; 9 bases map to TRBD2. This CDR3 contains 14 residues. The germline gives CDR1 SNHLY, CDR2 FYNNEI. The V gene end was trimmed by 6 bases and the J gene end by 2 bases; junction bases not matched to a gene: 5. The CDR3 DNA reads as TGTGCCAGCAGGCCTCGACTAGCGGCCTACGAGCAGTACTTC. It translates to CASRPRLAAYEQYF.

V usage is TRBV11-2 and J usage is TRBJ2-2; TRBD2 matches at 9 bases. The CDR3 totals 16 residues. V lost 1 base, J lost 4 bases, and 4 bases stayed unmatched. CDR1 SGHAT and CDR2 FQNNGV come from the germline V gene. CDR3 sequence reads: CASSLGLAEVTGELFF. The DNA of the CDR3 is TGTGCCAGCAGCTTAGGACTAGCGGAGGTCACCGGGGAGCTGTTTTTT.

This clonotype was detected only a few times. The V call is TRBV7-8, the J call TRBJ2-1; no clear D gene. V lost 3 bases to trimming and J lost 5 bases, with 11 bases between them. Germline CDR1 SGHVS, CDR2 FQNEAQ. This CDR3 is built from 14 residues. The CDR3 DNA reads TGTGCCAGCAGCTTTGGGCAGGTGGACAATGAGCAGTTCTTC. The encoded protein is CASSFGQVDNEQFF.

This clonotype has at least ten counts. This chain links TRBV5-4 with TRBJ1-3; 9 bases are shared with TRBD1. CDR1 is SGHNT and CDR2 is YYREEE in the germline V gene (reference sequence). The CDR3 spans 19 residues. V lost 2 bases and J lost 0; bases outside the gene matches: 12. The CDR3 sequence is CASSFSGTGTRLSGNTIYF. CDR3 DNA sequence: TGTGCCAGCAGCTTCTCCGGGACAGGGACCAGACTCTCTGGAAACACCATATATTTT. The entire variable domain, with the rest obtained from reference TRBV5-4 and TRBJ1-3, is as follows: ETGVTQSPTHLIKTRGQQVTLRCSSQSGHNTVSWYQQALGQGPQFIFQYYREEENGRGNFPPRFSGLQFPNYSSELNVNALELDDSALYLCASSFSGTGTRLSGNTIYFGEGSWLTVV.